This T cell receptor beta chain was sequenced for a study of shared clonotypes between healthy human individuals. J lost 8 bases, V lost 6 bases, and 7 bases had no gene match. Germline V lookup: CDR1 LNHDA, CDR2 SQIVND (reference sequence). The CDR3 is made up of 15 amino acids. Each cell subset's genomic DNA was divided evenly among several immunoSEQ plates. Using immunoSEQ multiplex PCR, the repertoire was profiled, and TCRdb retains in-frame clones only, with some absent. The sample holds millions of clones; approximately 94% are singletons and the top ten take more than 1.5%. The naive CD8 fraction comprised CD45RO-negative cells positively selected for CCR7 and excluded terminally differentiated effector memory CD45RA+ cells.

Sequencing input: naive CD8+ T cells from PBMCs. This receptor was taken from a man aged 18 to 29 in good health. Some clones in this sample may be carry-over from other donors' samples. The chain carries TRBV19 and TRBJ2-1; 13 bases fit TRBD2. The CDR3 region is CASSRGLAGVHEQFF. CDR3 nucleotides: TGTGCCAGTAGCCGAGGACTAGCGGGAGTTCATGAGCAGTTCTTC.